Below, one TCR beta chain is given with its context. The protocol was immunoSEQ multiplex PCR, while the TCRdb copy is restricted to in-frame clones and leaves out a portion. The sample has 250,000 or so clones, roughly 84% seen once. This sample was taken from a study of blood T cell repertoires in COVID-19. The material sequenced was peripheral blood. The clonotype comes from a man aged 55 to 70 with acute or convalescent COVID-19.

The CDR3 DNA sequence: TGCGCCAGCAGCTCGAGGGAGGCCCTCTTCACAGATACGCAGTATTTT. This codes for CASSSREALFTDTQYF. The chain carries TRBV5-1 and TRBJ2-3; perhaps TRBD2 as D (6 bases). V was cut by 3 bases and J by 2 bases, with 16 bases left in between. This CDR3 contains 16 residues. The germline V gene has CDR1 SGHRS and CDR2 YFSETQ.